The clone carrying this TCR beta chain was seen a handful of times. The antigen is unknown. This record comes from a study of post-analysis software for immune sequencing data. Study summary: Multiple sclerosis in the patients followed relapsing-remitting, secondary progressive and progressive-relapsing courses. Notes on the study in general: Normalized Chao1 diversity was significantly reduced in patients versus controls. Patients had higher frequencies than controls of roughly five TRBV segments, including TRBV5-6, TRBV5-1 and TRBV20-1.

The germline gives CDR1 SGHTA, CDR2 FQGNSA. The CDR3 loop spans 14 amino acids. V was clipped by 4 bases and J by 7 bases, with 16 bases between them. The TCR beta cDNA libraries carried unique molecular identifiers. With 1 to 10 million T cells as the source, a few hundred thousand cDNA molecules resulted. TCRdb used MiXCR to reprocess the PCR reads, holding one entry per CDR3 protein. The data hold some 450,000 distinct CDR3 sequences, with roughly 46% observed a single time. The sequence was obtained from a girl under 18 with multiple sclerosis. This chain links TRBV7-2 with TRBJ2-5; weak D call: TRBD1 (6 bases). The sequenced sample was blood. The CDR3 region has the DNA TGTGCCAGCAGCTCTACTGGGGGCCCGGTGACCCAGTACTTC. It yields the protein CASSSTGGPVTQYF. Full variable domain (remainder filled in from reference TRBV7-2 and TRBJ2-5): GAGVSQSPSNKVTEKGKDVELRCDPISGHTALYWYRQSLGQGLEFLIYFQGNSAPDKSGLPSDRFSAERTGGSVSTLTIQRTQQEDSAVYLCASSSTGGPVTQYFGPGTRLLVL.